This TCR beta chain appears in the sequencing data of a study of blood T cell repertoires in COVID-19. Study as a whole: COVID-19 samples collected from the United States, Italy and Spain covered acute and convalescent phases. Sample material is recorded as cDNA or gDNA derived from T cells, B-cell-depleted T cells, or PBMCs.

V gave up 0 bases and J gave up 2 bases, with 9 bases separating them. The CDR3 is 15 amino acids. The germline gives CDR1 SGHRS, CDR2 YFSETQ. The authors' processing: Reference gene primer amplification gave estimated nucleated cell counts. TCRdb's copy holds only in-frame clones and misses some; the assay was immunoSEQ multiplex PCR. V and J calls and clone size are copied from that table; D and trimming were computed from the DNA. Here the sample spans approximately 180,000 clones, approximately 88% being singletons. Seattle researchers signed up patients amid active infection and tracked them longitudinally.

The receptor was derived from a woman in her forties with COVID-19, enrolled during active disease. The sample taken for sequencing was peripheral blood. J is TRBJ2-1 and V is TRBV5-1, with D perhaps TRBD2 (6 bases). CDR3 sequence: CASSLGDSPYNEQFF. CDR3 in DNA: TGCGCCAGCAGCTTGGGGGACTCCCCCTACAATGAGCAGTTCTTC.